These T cell receptor beta chains were read from a single sample in a study of cytomegalovirus exposure and HLA in healthy donors. Sequenced by immunoSEQ multiplex PCR; TCRdb stores in-frame clones only, minus some. Here the sample spans 150,000 or so clones, about 86% being singletons. What was sequenced was PBMCs. These receptors were taken from a human donor in good health. CDR3s include the opening cysteine and the closing phenylalanine or tryptophan. A D gene is named only where the DNA matches it firmly. Only some rows state a clone size, as once, few, many or a class for expanded clones.

CDR3 DNA: TGTGCCAGCAGCCCGGGGACAGGGAGCTACAATGAGCAGTTCTTC
CDR3 protein: CASSPGTGSYNEQFF
clone size: -
J gene: TRBJ2-1
D gene: TRBD1
V gene: TRBV9

CDR3 DNA: TGTGCCAGCAGCTTTGATCGACGACAGGGGAACGAGCAGTACTTC
CDR3 protein: CASSFDRRQGNEQYF
clone size: -
J gene: TRBJ2-7
D gene: TRBD1
V gene: TRBV5-8

CDR3 DNA: TGTGCCTGGAGTAAAAACAGGGGGTACGAGCAGTACTTC
CDR3 protein: CAWSKNRGYEQYF
clone size: -
J gene: TRBJ2-7
D gene: TRBD1
V gene: TRBV30

CDR3 DNA: TGTGCCAGCAGTCCCCCACCGGGACAGGGTCCCTATGGCTACACCTTC
CDR3 protein: CASSPPPGQGPYGYTF
clone size: -
J gene: TRBJ1-2
D gene: TRBD1
V gene: TRBV2

CDR3 DNA: TGCGCCAGCAGCTTGGCAGGGGTAAACACCGGGGAGCTGTTTTTT
CDR3 protein: CASSLAGVNTGELFF
clone size: -
J gene: TRBJ2-2
D gene: -
V gene: TRBV5-1

CDR3 DNA: TGTGCCAGCAAACGGCTAGCAGCTACAGATACGCAGTATTTT
CDR3 protein: CASKRLAATDTQYF
clone size: -
J gene: TRBJ2-3
D gene: -
V gene: TRBV6-5

CDR3 DNA: TGCAGCGTTGAGGGACAAGTGAACACTGAAGCTTTCTTT
CDR3 protein: CSVEGQVNTEAFF
clone size: -
J gene: TRBJ1-1
D gene: -
V gene: TRBV29-1

CDR3 DNA: TGCGCCAGCAGCAGGGGCCGCGCAGGGACTAGCGTCAAGGTTGAGCAGTTCTTC
CDR3 protein: CASSRGRAGTSVKVEQFF
clone size: -
J gene: TRBJ2-1
D gene: TRBD2
V gene: TRBV5-1

CDR3 DNA: TGTGCCAGCAGCTCTTATTCGCAGGGTGACTTTTACGAGCAGTACTTC
CDR3 protein: CASSSYSQGDFYEQYF
clone size: -
J gene: TRBJ2-7
D gene: -
V gene: TRBV11-2

CDR3 DNA: TGTGCCAGCAGCCCAGGGACAGGGGGCTACAATGAGCAGTTCTTC
CDR3 protein: CASSPGTGGYNEQFF
clone size: -
J gene: TRBJ2-1
D gene: TRBD1
V gene: TRBV11-2

CDR3 DNA: TGTGCCACCAGCAAAGACAGTACGACTTACAATGAGCAGTTCTTC
CDR3 protein: CATSKDSTTYNEQFF
clone size: -
J gene: TRBJ2-1
D gene: -
V gene: TRBV15

CDR3 DNA: TGTGCCAGCAGTGAATCCGGGACAGGGGAAGAGACCCAGTACTTC
CDR3 protein: CASSESGTGEETQYF
clone size: -
J gene: TRBJ2-5
D gene: TRBD1
V gene: TRBV25-1

CDR3 DNA: TGTGCCAGCAGTGCCCGAGTGAGCTCTGGAAACACCATATATTTT
CDR3 protein: CASSARVSSGNTIYF
clone size: -
J gene: TRBJ1-3
D gene: -
V gene: TRBV25-1

CDR3 DNA: TGTGCCAGCAGCCCCCAAGGACAGGGGTCGGTCACCGGGGAGCTGTTTTTT
CDR3 protein: CASSPQGQGSVTGELFF
clone size: -
J gene: TRBJ2-2
D gene: TRBD1
V gene: TRBV9

CDR3 DNA: TGTGCCAGCAGCTTAGACGCGCAAAAAAATACGCAGTATTTT
CDR3 protein: CASSLDAQKNTQYF
clone size: -
J gene: TRBJ2-3
D gene: -
V gene: TRBV11-3

CDR3 DNA: TGTGCCAGCTCCCAAGGGGTCAATCAGCCCCAGCATTTT
CDR3 protein: CASSQGVNQPQHF
clone size: -
J gene: TRBJ1-5
D gene: -
V gene: TRBV18

CDR3 DNA: TGTGCCAGCAGTTTCCGAGTCGAGCAGTACTTC
CDR3 protein: CASSFRVEQYF
clone size: -
J gene: TRBJ2-7
D gene: -
V gene: TRBV28

CDR3 DNA: TGTGCCAGCAGCTTATGGACAGGTTTGAATGGCTACACCTTC
CDR3 protein: CASSLWTGLNGYTF
clone size: few
J gene: TRBJ1-2
D gene: TRBD1
V gene: TRBV5-6

CDR3 DNA: TGCGCCAGCAGCCAAGATCCAGCGGGGTCCTACAATGAGCAGTTCTTC
CDR3 protein: CASSQDPAGSYNEQFF
clone size: few
J gene: TRBJ2-1
D gene: TRBD2
V gene: TRBV4-3

CDR3 DNA: TGTGCCAGCAGCTTGAACAGGGCGACGGGCTACACCTTC
CDR3 protein: CASSLNRATGYTF
clone size: -
J gene: TRBJ1-2
D gene: -
V gene: TRBV5-5

CDR3 DNA: TGTGCCAGCAGCCAATTGACAGGGGGGAATTCACCCCTCCACTTT
CDR3 protein: CASSQLTGGNSPLHF
clone size: -
J gene: TRBJ1-6
D gene: TRBD1
V gene: TRBV11-2

CDR3 DNA: TGCGCCAGCAGCCAAGATCTTGGGGCGCCCCAGCATTTT
CDR3 protein: CASSQDLGAPQHF
clone size: -
J gene: TRBJ1-5
D gene: -
V gene: TRBV4-3

CDR3 DNA: TGTGCCAGCAGTTTAAGACAGAATTATGGCTACACCTTC
CDR3 protein: CASSLRQNYGYTF
clone size: -
J gene: TRBJ1-2
D gene: -
V gene: TRBV27

CDR3 DNA: TGTGCCAGCAGTTACTCTTCTCCCGTAATGAACACTGAAGCTTTCTTT
CDR3 protein: CASSYSSPVMNTEAFF
clone size: -
J gene: TRBJ1-1
D gene: -
V gene: TRBV6-6

CDR3 DNA: TGTGCCAGCAGTTTGGGGGGGGACACAGATACGCAGTATTTT
CDR3 protein: CASSLGGDTDTQYF
clone size: -
J gene: TRBJ2-3
D gene: TRBD2
V gene: TRBV6-5

CDR3 DNA: TGCAGCTCTGCGGAGGGGAACGCTGAAGCTTTCTTT
CDR3 protein: CSSAEGNAEAFF
clone size: -
J gene: TRBJ1-1
D gene: -
V gene: TRBV29-1

CDR3 DNA: TGTGCTAGTGCCCTTCGTGAGAGCTACGAGCAGTACTTC
CDR3 protein: CASALRESYEQYF
clone size: -
J gene: TRBJ2-7
D gene: -
V gene: TRBV12-5

CDR3 DNA: TGTGCCAGCAGTGAATCAGGCACAAGCAATCAGCCCCAGCATTTT
CDR3 protein: CASSESGTSNQPQHF
clone size: once
J gene: TRBJ1-5
D gene: -
V gene: TRBV6-1

CDR3 DNA: TGCGCCAGCAGCCAAGCCGCAGGTCGACCCCAGCATTTT
CDR3 protein: CASSQAAGRPQHF
clone size: -
J gene: TRBJ1-5
D gene: -
V gene: TRBV4-3

CDR3 DNA: TGCAGCGTCCAGGGGGTAGTATCCTACGAGCAGTACTTC
CDR3 protein: CSVQGVVSYEQYF
clone size: -
J gene: TRBJ2-7
D gene: TRBD1
V gene: TRBV29-1

CDR3 DNA: TGCGCCAGCAGCCAAGACACGGGTTCCCGTCAGCCCCAGCATTTT
CDR3 protein: CASSQDTGSRQPQHF
clone size: -
J gene: TRBJ1-5
D gene: -
V gene: TRBV4-3

CDR3 DNA: TGTGCCAGCAGACACACAGGGTTACTCGGGGATACGCAGTATTTT
CDR3 protein: CASRHTGLLGDTQYF
clone size: -
J gene: TRBJ2-3
D gene: -
V gene: TRBV16

CDR3 DNA: TGTGCCAGCAGCAGGGCTGGGAGGAGCACTGAAGCTTTCTTT
CDR3 protein: CASSRAGRSTEAFF
clone size: -
J gene: TRBJ1-1
D gene: -
V gene: TRBV7-2

CDR3 DNA: TGCAGCGTTGAAACTCGGGACTACGAGCAGTACTTC
CDR3 protein: CSVETRDYEQYF
clone size: -
J gene: TRBJ2-7
D gene: -
V gene: TRBV29-1

CDR3 DNA: TGTGCCAGCAGCTCCCGGGAGGTTGAGTTAAATGAGCAGTTCTTC
CDR3 protein: CASSSREVELNEQFF
clone size: once
J gene: TRBJ2-1
D gene: TRBD2
V gene: TRBV7-9

CDR3 DNA: TGTGCCAGCAGCTTGGTACCTACAGGAAACACTGAAGCTTTCTTT
CDR3 protein: CASSLVPTGNTEAFF
clone size: -
J gene: TRBJ1-1
D gene: -
V gene: TRBV5-6

CDR3 DNA: TGTGCCAGCGAACGGGGACAGGGACAGTACTTC
CDR3 protein: CASERGQGQYF
clone size: once
J gene: TRBJ2-7
D gene: TRBD1
V gene: TRBV2

CDR3 DNA: TGCAGCGTTGTTAAACAAGCCGGGACAGCAACCTACGAGCAGTACTTC
CDR3 protein: CSVVKQAGTATYEQYF
clone size: -
J gene: TRBJ2-7
D gene: TRBD1
V gene: TRBV29-1

CDR3 DNA: TGTGCCAGCAGTGAATTACCGAGAAATTCGGCCCTCCACTTT
CDR3 protein: CASSELPRNSALHF
clone size: once
J gene: TRBJ1-6
D gene: -
V gene: TRBV2

CDR3 DNA: TGTGCCACCAGCAGAGATTTGGAGGGGCTCTATGGCTACACCTTC
CDR3 protein: CATSRDLEGLYGYTF
clone size: -
J gene: TRBJ1-2
D gene: -
V gene: TRBV15

CDR3 DNA: TGTGCCAGCAGCTTAGAGACAGGGATGAATCAGCCCCAGCATTTT
CDR3 protein: CASSLETGMNQPQHF
clone size: -
J gene: TRBJ1-5
D gene: TRBD1
V gene: TRBV7-9

CDR3 DNA: TGTGCCAGCAGCTTAGGATCGAGAGCCAACGAAGCTTTCTTT
CDR3 protein: CASSLGSRANEAFF
clone size: -
J gene: TRBJ1-1
D gene: -
V gene: TRBV11-2

CDR3 DNA: TGTGCCAGCAGTTCGAGACAGCCCTACGAGCAGTACTTC
CDR3 protein: CASSSRQPYEQYF
clone size: once
J gene: TRBJ2-7
D gene: -
V gene: TRBV27

CDR3 DNA: TGCACCGCCCAGCGGGAGGACGAGCAGTACTTC
CDR3 protein: CTAQREDEQYF
clone size: -
J gene: TRBJ2-7
D gene: TRBD2
V gene: TRBV20-1

CDR3 DNA: TGTGCCAGCAGCCTAAAAGGACAGGGAGTCTGGAATAACTATGGCTACACCTTC
CDR3 protein: CASSLKGQGVWNNYGYTF
clone size: -
J gene: TRBJ1-2
D gene: TRBD1
V gene: TRBV14

CDR3 DNA: TGTGCCAGCAGCTTAGAACGCCCGGGGAATGAGCAGTTCTTC
CDR3 protein: CASSLERPGNEQFF
clone size: -
J gene: TRBJ2-1
D gene: -
V gene: TRBV7-2

CDR3 DNA: TGTGCCAGTACTTTCCCTTCGACAGGGATGAACACCGGGGAGCTGTTTTTT
CDR3 protein: CASTFPSTGMNTGELFF
clone size: -
J gene: TRBJ2-2
D gene: TRBD1
V gene: TRBV19

CDR3 DNA: TGTGCCAGCCGGACAGGCTTCGAACAGCCCCAGCATTTT
CDR3 protein: CASRTGFEQPQHF
clone size: once
J gene: TRBJ1-5
D gene: TRBD1
V gene: TRBV6-1

CDR3 DNA: TGTGCCAGCAGTTTAAAGTCAGGGGAAGCTTTCTTT
CDR3 protein: CASSLKSGEAFF
clone size: -
J gene: TRBJ1-1
D gene: -
V gene: TRBV27

CDR3 DNA: TGTGCCAGTTCCATCCGACAGGGAAATGAGCAGTTCTTC
CDR3 protein: CASSIRQGNEQFF
clone size: once
J gene: TRBJ2-1
D gene: TRBD1
V gene: TRBV6-5

CDR3 DNA: TGCAGTGCTACGGACAGACTCGAGCAGTTCTTC
CDR3 protein: CSATDRLEQFF
clone size: -
J gene: TRBJ2-1
D gene: -
V gene: TRBV20-1

CDR3 DNA: TGTGCCAGTAGTATCAGGGTCTCCTACGAGCAGTACTTC
CDR3 protein: CASSIRVSYEQYF
clone size: few
J gene: TRBJ2-7
D gene: -
V gene: TRBV19

CDR3 DNA: TGTGCCAGCAGCTCGACGGACAGGGAATTTGGCGAGCAGTACTTC
CDR3 protein: CASSSTDREFGEQYF
clone size: -
J gene: TRBJ2-7
D gene: TRBD1
V gene: TRBV11-3

CDR3 DNA: TGTGCCAGCTCACCAGCGGACAGGCTCCTTGGCTACACCTTC
CDR3 protein: CASSPADRLLGYTF
clone size: -
J gene: TRBJ1-2
D gene: TRBD1
V gene: TRBV18

CDR3 DNA: TGCGCCAGCAGCTGCCCCCGGGACTATGAGGACAATGAGCAGTTCTTC
CDR3 protein: CASSCPRDYEDNEQFF
clone size: -
J gene: TRBJ2-1
D gene: TRBD2
V gene: TRBV5-1

CDR3 DNA: TGCGCCAGCAGCTTGGGTGCGGGCGCGGAGACCCAGTACTTC
CDR3 protein: CASSLGAGAETQYF
clone size: -
J gene: TRBJ2-5
D gene: -
V gene: TRBV5-1

CDR3 DNA: TGTGCCAGCCAAGGGGGGGTCAAAGAGACCCAGTACTTC
CDR3 protein: CASQGGVKETQYF
clone size: -
J gene: TRBJ2-5
D gene: -
V gene: TRBV2

CDR3 DNA: TGCGCCAGCAGCTTGGCCCCCCAGGGCGAGCAGTACTTC
CDR3 protein: CASSLAPQGEQYF
clone size: once
J gene: TRBJ2-7
D gene: -
V gene: TRBV5-1

CDR3 DNA: TGTGCCAGCAGCCCCCTGGGGCAAGCGGAGACCCAGTACTTC
CDR3 protein: CASSPLGQAETQYF
clone size: -
J gene: TRBJ2-5
D gene: -
V gene: TRBV11-2